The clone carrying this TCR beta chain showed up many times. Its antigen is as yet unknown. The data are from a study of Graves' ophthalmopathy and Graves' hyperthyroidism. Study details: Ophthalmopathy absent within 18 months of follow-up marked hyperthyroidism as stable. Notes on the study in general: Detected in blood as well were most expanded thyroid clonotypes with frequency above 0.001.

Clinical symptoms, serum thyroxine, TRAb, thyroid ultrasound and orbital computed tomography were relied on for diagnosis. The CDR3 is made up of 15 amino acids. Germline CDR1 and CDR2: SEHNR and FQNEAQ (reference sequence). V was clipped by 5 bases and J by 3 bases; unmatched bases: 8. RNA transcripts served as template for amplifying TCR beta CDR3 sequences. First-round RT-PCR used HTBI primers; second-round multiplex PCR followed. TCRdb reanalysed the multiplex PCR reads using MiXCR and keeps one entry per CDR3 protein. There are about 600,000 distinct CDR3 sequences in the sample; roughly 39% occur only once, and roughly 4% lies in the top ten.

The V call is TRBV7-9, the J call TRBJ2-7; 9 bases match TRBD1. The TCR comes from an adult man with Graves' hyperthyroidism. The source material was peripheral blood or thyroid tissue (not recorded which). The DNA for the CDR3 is TGTGCCAGCAGCCCCCCGGGACAGGGTTACTACGAGCAGTACTTC. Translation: CASSPPGQGYYEQYF.